This TCR beta chain stems from a study of T cells of healthy individuals. TCRdb independently ran MiXCR on the 5' RACE reads; one entry per CDR3 protein. The sample holds nearly 100,000 distinct CDR3 sequences, 17% seen once. J was trimmed by 2 bases and V by 0 bases; bases with no gene match: 11. The CDR3 consists of 17 residues. Germline loops: CDR1 DFQATT, CDR2 SNEGSKA (reference sequence). V is TRBV20-1 and J is TRBJ2-5, with TRBD1 identical over 8 bases. The receptor was isolated from a human donor in good health. The CDR3 region is CSARDPFWTGRQETQYF. In DNA, the CDR3 is TGCAGTGCTAGAGATCCGTTTTGGACAGGGCGTCAAGAGACCCAGTACTTC.